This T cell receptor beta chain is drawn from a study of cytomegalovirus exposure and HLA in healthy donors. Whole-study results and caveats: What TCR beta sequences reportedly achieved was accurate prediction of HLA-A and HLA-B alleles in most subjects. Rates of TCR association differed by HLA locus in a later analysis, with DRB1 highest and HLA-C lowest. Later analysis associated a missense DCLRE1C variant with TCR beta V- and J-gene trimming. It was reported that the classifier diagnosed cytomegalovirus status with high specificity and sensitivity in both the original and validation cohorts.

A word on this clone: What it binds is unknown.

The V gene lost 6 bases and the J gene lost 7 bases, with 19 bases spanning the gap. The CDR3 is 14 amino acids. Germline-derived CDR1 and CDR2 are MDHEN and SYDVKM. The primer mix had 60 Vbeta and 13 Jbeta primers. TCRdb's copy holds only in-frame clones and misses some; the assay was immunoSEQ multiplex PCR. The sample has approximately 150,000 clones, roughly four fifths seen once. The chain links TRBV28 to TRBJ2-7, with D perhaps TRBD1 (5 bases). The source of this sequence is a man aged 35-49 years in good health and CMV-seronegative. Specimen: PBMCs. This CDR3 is CASRLGADTWEQYF. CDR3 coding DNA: TGTGCCAGCAGGTTAGGGGCGGACACGTGGGAGCAGTACTTC.